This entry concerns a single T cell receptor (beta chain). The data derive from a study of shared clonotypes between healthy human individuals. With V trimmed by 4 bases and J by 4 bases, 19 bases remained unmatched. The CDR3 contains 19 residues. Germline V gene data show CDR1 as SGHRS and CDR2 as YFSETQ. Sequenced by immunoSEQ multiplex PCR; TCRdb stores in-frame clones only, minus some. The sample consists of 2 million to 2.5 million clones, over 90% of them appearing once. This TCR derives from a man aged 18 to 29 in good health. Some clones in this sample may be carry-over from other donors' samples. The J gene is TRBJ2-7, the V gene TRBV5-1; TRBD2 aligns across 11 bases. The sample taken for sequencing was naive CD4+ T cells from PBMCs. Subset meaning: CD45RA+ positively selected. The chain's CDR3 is CASSAFIRVAGGQDYEQYF. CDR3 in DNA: TGCGCCAGCAGCGCCTTTATACGGGTAGCGGGAGGGCAAGATTACGAGCAGTACTTC.